These 27 T cell receptor beta chains came from one sample sequenced in a study of blood T cell repertoires in COVID-19. This table comes from immunoSEQ multiplex PCR, and its TCRdb copy is limited to in-frame clones, with some not included. The sample lists 25,000 to 35,000 clones; over 75% were seen once. Input material: peripheral blood. The receptors were sampled from a woman aged 55-75 years with acute or convalescent COVID-19.

The chain recombines TRBV18 with TRBJ1-3; 8 bases fit TRBD1. Germline CDR1 and CDR2: KGHSH and LQKENI. V lost 3 bases, J lost 8 bases, and 6 bases stayed unmatched. The CDR3 extends over 14 amino acids. Written as DNA, the CDR3 is TGTGCCAGCTCACCGCGACAGGGGAAGGACACCATATATTTT. Encoded protein: CASSPRQGKDTIYF.

This clone has just one count. The chain couples TRBV5-1 to TRBJ2-5; 12 bases agree with TRBD2. V dropped 4 bases and J dropped 2; count of bases not matched to a gene: 6. The CDR3 runs to 16 residues. Germline-derived CDR1 and CDR2 are SGHRS and YFSETQ. CDR3 coding DNA: TGCGCCAGCAGCCCTCGACTAGCGGGGGCACAAGAGACCCAGTACTTC. As protein: CASSPRLAGAQETQYF.

J is TRBJ2-5 and V is TRBV3-1 (or the pseudogene TRBV3-2); perhaps TRBD1 as D (5 bases). The V and J ends lost 1 base and 3 bases respectively, with 6 bases between them. Germline V gene data show CDR1 as LGHDT and CDR2 as YNNKEL (reference sequence). The CDR3 consists of 13 residues. The CDR3 protein is CASSQGGKETQYF. The DNA of the CDR3 is TGTGCCAGCAGCCAAGGGGGCAAAGAGACCCAGTACTTC.

The chain joins TRBV25-1 to TRBJ1-4; maybe TRBD1 (5 bases). V dropped 4 bases and J dropped 4 bases, with 22 bases sitting between them. Per the germline V gene, CDR1 is MGHDK and CDR2 is SYGVNS. The CDR3 contains 18 residues. The CDR3 protein is CASSAGSFGGRDNEKLFF. Here the CDR3 DNA reads TGTGCCAGCAGTGCGGGTTCTTTCGGGGGGAGAGATAATGAAAAACTGTTTTTT. Using reference TRBV25-1 and TRBJ1-4 for the parts outside the CDR3, the full variable domain is EADIYQTPRYLVIGTGKKITLECSQTMGHDKMYWYQQDPGMELHLIHYSYGVNSTEKGDLSSESTVSRIRTEHFPLTLESARPSHTSQYLCASSAGSFGGRDNEKLFFGSGTQLSVL.

The V gene is TRBV5-6, the J gene TRBJ2-2; D is ambiguous. Germline CDR1 is SGHDT and CDR2 is YYEEEE. The CDR3 contains 13 residues. V was shortened by 3 bases and J by 1 base, with 4 bases between the two germline ends. CDR3 protein: CASSYWNTGELFF. For the CDR3, the DNA is TGTGCCAGCAGCTACTGGAACACCGGGGAGCTGTTTTTT.

The chain recombines TRBV11-3 with TRBJ2-7; D is possibly TRBD1 or TRBD2 (5 bases each). This CDR3 contains 13 residues. V shed 5 bases and J shed 6 bases, with 14 bases lying between them. From germline, CDR1 is SGHNT and CDR2 YENEEA. CDR3 coding DNA: TGTGCCAGCAGCCTAGGGGCCCGGGGCGAGCAGTACTTC. This sequence encodes CASSLGARGEQYF.

The rearrangement links TRBV7-3 to TRBJ2-1, with D possibly matching TRBD1 (6 bases). Germline CDR1 is SGHTA and CDR2 is FQGTGA. The CDR3 length is 15 residues. Trimming removed 2 bases from V and 5 bases from J, with 13 bases in between. The CDR3 DNA reads as TGTGCCAGCAGCTTACAGGGGATGGAGGACAATGAGCAGTTCTTC. Residues: CASSLQGMEDNEQFF.

The rearrangement uses TRBV7-2 and TRBJ2-3; 9 bases are shared with TRBD2. CDR3 size: 13 residues. After removal of 5 bases from V and 7 bases from J, the junction contained 4 bases not matched to a gene. CDR1 and CDR2 from the germline V gene are SGHTA and FQGNSA. CDR3 protein: CASSQGLANTQYF. Here the CDR3 DNA reads TGTGCCAGCAGCCAGGGACTAGCCAATACGCAGTATTTT.

The genes are TRBV5-1 and TRBJ2-7; tentatively, D is TRBD1 (6 bases). The CDR3 is made up of 15 amino acids. Germline assignment: CDR1 SGHRS and CDR2 YFSETQ. V lost 5 bases and J 4 bases, leaving 19 bases between the germline ends. CDR3 DNA: TGCGCCAGCAGGGAACAGGGTCGGGTGCTATACGAGCAGTACTTC. Encoded protein: CASREQGRVLYEQYF.

The rearrangement uses TRBV28 and TRBJ2-7; TRBD2 matches at 10 bases. Per the germline V gene, CDR1 is MDHEN and CDR2 is SYDVKM. V lost 2 bases and J lost 2; bases outside the gene matches: 6. The CDR3 is made up of 16 amino acids. The CDR3 nucleotides are TGTGCCAGCAGTTTACCCTCTAGCGGGGGACCCTACGAGCAGTACTTC. Translation: CASSLPSSGGPYEQYF.

V is TRBV27 and J is TRBJ1-3; D is unresolved. The CDR3 runs 14 residues. Germline values: CDR1 MNHEY, CDR2 SMNVEV (reference sequence). V was cut by 6 bases and J by 0 bases, with 9 bases left in between. CDR3 sequence: CASRTGPSGNTIYF. The CDR3 DNA is TGTGCCAGCAGGACGGGTCCCTCTGGAAACACCATATATTTT.

CDR3 DNA sequence: TGTGCCAGCAGCTTAGGAGGGGCGGGTAATGAGCAGTTCTTC. Translation gives CASSLGGAGNEQFF. The chain recombines TRBV7-3 with TRBJ2-1, with D tentatively TRBD2 (6 bases). V was pared by 2 bases and J by 7 bases, with 12 bases between. In germline, CDR1 is SGHTA, CDR2 FQGTGA. There are 14 residues in the CDR3.

This rearrangement joins TRBV3-1 (or the pseudogene TRBV3-2) to TRBJ2-1, with TRBD2 identical over 8 bases. J lost 6 bases, V lost 1 base, and 8 bases had no gene match. The germline V gene has CDR1 LGHDT and CDR2 YNNKEL (reference sequence). The CDR3 covers 16 residues. The CDR3 region is CASSQGMKRGSNEQFF. CDR3 in DNA: TGTGCCAGCAGCCAAGGGATGAAGCGGGGGTCCAATGAGCAGTTCTTC.

This sequence joins TRBV7-2 and TRBJ2-7; D not resolved. Trimming shortened V by 2 bases and J by 3 bases, and 17 bases separated the two germline ends. This CDR3 has 16 amino acids. Germline lookup yields CDR1 SGHTA and CDR2 FQGNSA. Here the CDR3 DNA reads TGTGCCAGCAGCTTAATCGCGGCAAGACTCGGCTACGAGCAGTACTTC. It specifies CASSLIAARLGYEQYF.

The chain is built from TRBV15 and TRBJ1-1; 9 bases fit TRBD1. The V segment lost 0 bases and the J segment 11 bases; nucleotides outside the gene matches: 10. The CDR3 runs to 15 residues. Germline assignment: CDR1 LNHNV and CDR2 YYDKDF (reference sequence). CDR3 sequence reads: CATSRDLTGTGRAFF. The DNA for the CDR3 is TGTGCCACCAGCAGAGACTTAACCGGGACAGGGAGGGCTTTCTTT.

This rearrangement joins TRBV15 to TRBJ1-1; TRBD1 agrees at 7 bases. V dropped 0 bases and J dropped 9; count of bases not matched to a gene: 10. The CDR3 contains 15 residues. The V gene's germline CDR1 is LNHNV and CDR2 YYDKDF (reference sequence). The CDR3 sequence is CATSRDRDRVSQAFF. CDR3 DNA sequence: TGTGCCACCAGCAGAGATCGGGACAGAGTTTCCCAAGCTTTCTTT. The variable domain in full, completed from reference TRBV15 and TRBJ1-1, reads DAMVIQNPRYQVTQFGKPVTLSCSQTLNHNVMYWYQQKSSQAPKLLFHYYDKDFNNEADTPDNFQSRRPNTSFCFLDIRSPGLGDTAMYLCATSRDRDRVSQAFFGQGTRLTVV.

This chain connects TRBV27 to TRBJ1-2; maybe TRBD1 (5 bases). CDR3 length: 14 residues. V lost 6 bases to trimming and J lost 4 bases, with 15 bases between them. Germline V CDR1 and CDR2: MNHEY, SMNVEV (reference sequence). The CDR3 region has the DNA TGTGCCAGCAGCTACCGGGACTCTTCCTATGGCTACACCTTC. Protein: CASSYRDSSYGYTF.

The V gene is TRBV27, the J gene TRBJ1-6; 10 bases map to TRBD1. The germline CDR1 and CDR2 sequences are MNHEY and SMNVEV (reference sequence). V was pared by 1 base and J by 8 bases, with 5 bases of the junction left unmatched. This CDR3 spans 16 amino acids. This chain's CDR3 is CASSLWDRGGDSPLHF. In DNA, the CDR3 is TGTGCCAGCAGTTTATGGGACAGGGGTGGGGATTCACCCCTCCACTTT.

V is TRBV5-1 and J is TRBJ2-5, with D possibly being TRBD1 (6 bases). There are 14 residues in the CDR3. Between the trimmed V and J ends, which lost 2 bases and 1 base, there was a span of 9 bases. Per germline, CDR1 SGHRS and CDR2 YFSETQ. CDR3 in DNA: TGCGCCAGCAGCTTCGGCAGGGGCCAAGAGACCCAGTACTTC. This encodes CASSFGRGQETQYF.

CDR3 in amino acids: CASRTGGPNSPLHF. CDR3 in DNA: TGTGCCAGCAGGACAGGGGGCCCTAATTCACCCCTCCACTTT. The rearrangement links TRBV5-8 to TRBJ1-6; 10 positions match TRBD1. The CDR3 loop spans 14 amino acids. CDR1 is SGHTS and CDR2 is YDEGEE in the germline V gene. Losses at the gene ends were 5 bases for V and 6 bases for J; bases not matched to a gene: 2.

This chain uses TRBV19 with TRBJ2-5, with 7 bases identical to TRBD1. Germline V gene sequence: CDR1 LNHDA, CDR2 SQIVND (reference sequence). Trimming cost V 6 bases and J 5 bases; bases outside gene matches: 6. The CDR3 is made up of 13 amino acids. DNA for the CDR3: TGTGCCAGTAGGCGAGGGGGCGGGGAGACCCAGTACTTC. Amino acids: CASRRGGGETQYF.

This chain links TRBV7-3 with TRBJ2-1; D call uncertain. The CDR3 is 14 amino acids. Between the trimmed V and J ends, which lost 5 bases and 0 bases, there was a span of 8 bases. Germline assignment: CDR1 SGHTA and CDR2 FQGTGA. The CDR3 bases are TGTGCCAGCAGCCTCGCCAGCTCCTACAATGAGCAGTTCTTC. Residues: CASSLASSYNEQFF. Filled out from reference TRBV7-3 and TRBJ2-1, the complete variable domain reads GAGVSQTPSNKVTEKGKYVELRCDPISGHTALYWYRQSLGQGPEFLIYFQGTGAADDSGLPNDRFFAVRPEGSVSTLKIQRTERGDSAVYLCASSLASSYNEQFFGPGTRLTVL.

This clone was seen more than once but under ten times. The rearrangement links TRBV12-3 or TRBV12-4 to TRBJ1-1; 8 bases agree with TRBD1. CDR3 length: 13 residues. The V and J ends lost 6 bases and 4 bases, in that order; junction bases with no gene match: 4. Here the CDR3 reads CASRNDRGTEAFF. Written as DNA, the CDR3 is TGTGCCAGCAGAAACGACAGGGGCACTGAAGCTTTCTTT.

The V call is TRBV6-4, the J call TRBJ2-2; D is possibly TRBD1 (5 bases). Germline CDR1 is MRHNA and CDR2 is SNTAGT. This CDR3 contains 16 residues. V was cut by 4 bases and J by 1 base, with 13 bases left in between. The CDR3 protein is CASSVGPLGNTGELFF. In DNA form, the CDR3 reads TGTGCCAGCAGTGTGGGGCCACTGGGGAACACCGGGGAGCTGTTTTTT.

The chain recombines TRBV5-1 with TRBJ2-3; TRBD2 agrees at 13 bases. CDR3 length: 18 amino acids. Germline-derived CDR1 and CDR2 are SGHRS and YFSETQ. The junction had 13 bases not matched to a gene; V was cut back by 4 bases and J by 5 bases. The CDR3 region is CASSLLRLAGGPGDTQYF. The DNA of the CDR3 is TGCGCCAGCAGCCTACTACGACTAGCGGGAGGCCCTGGAGATACGCAGTATTTT.

This chain connects TRBV5-5 to TRBJ1-4, with D uncertain. Germline V gene sequence: CDR1 SGHKS, CDR2 YYEKEE (reference sequence). V lost 4 bases, J lost 7 bases, and 17 bases lay in between. CDR3 size: 15 residues. As DNA, the CDR3 is TGTGCCAGCAGCCCCCGGGTTCTGGGGAGTGAAAAACTGTTTTTT. Its protein product is CASSPRVLGSEKLFF.

The chain carries TRBV27 and TRBJ2-1, with D possibly being TRBD1 (5 bases). Germline V lookup: CDR1 MNHEY, CDR2 SMNVEV (reference sequence). Trimming pared 5 bases from V and 3 bases from J, leaving 17 bases between. The length of the CDR3 is 16 residues. CDR3 nucleotides: TGTGCCAGCAGTCTGGGTAACAGGAATTTCTACAATGAGCAGTTCTTC. Translating gives CASSLGNRNFYNEQFF.